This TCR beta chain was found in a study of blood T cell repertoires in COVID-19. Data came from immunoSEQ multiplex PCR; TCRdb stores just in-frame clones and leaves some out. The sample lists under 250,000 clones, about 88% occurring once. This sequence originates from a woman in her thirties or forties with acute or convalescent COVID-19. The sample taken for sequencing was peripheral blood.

Here the CDR3 DNA reads TGCGCCAGCAGCCAAGAAGGACAGTACAATGAGCAGTTCTTC. As protein: CASSQEGQYNEQFF. V is TRBV4-1 and J is TRBJ2-1; a possible D gene is TRBD1 (6 bases). The CDR3 covers 14 residues. V gave up 0 bases and J gave up 4 bases, with 7 bases separating them. The germline gives CDR1 MGHRA, CDR2 YSYEKL.